The 27 T cell receptor beta chains reported below all come from one sample, sequenced in a study of CD8 T cells in Susac syndrome. With random hexamers, about 0.5 to 1 ug RNA was reverse transcribed. TCRdb re-analysed the immunoSEQ multiplex PCR reads in MiXCR, keeping a single row per CDR3 protein. The sample yields approximately 90,000 distinct CDR3 sequences, about 93% seen once. The sample taken for sequencing was CD8+ T cells from PBMCs. Receptor source: a human donor in good health.

This chain links TRBV27 with TRBJ1-1; 7 bases line up with TRBD1. Germline V gene sequence: CDR1 MNHEY, CDR2 SMNVEV (reference sequence). There are 13 residues in the CDR3. V was pared by 6 bases and J by 5 bases, with 6 bases of the junction left unmatched. The CDR3 region is CASSPDRVTEAFF. DNA of the CDR3: TGTGCCAGCAGCCCCGACAGGGTAACTGAAGCTTTCTTT.

The chain has TRBV20-1 and TRBJ2-1; no clear D. Trimming cost V 2 bases and J 1 base, with 18 bases left between them. The CDR3 spans 17 residues. Germline V gene lookup returns CDR1 DFQATT and CDR2 SNEGSKA (reference sequence). The CDR3 DNA sequence: TGCAGTGCTAGAAGATCTAAATCGAAGGGTTCCTACAATGAGCAGTTCTTC. Its protein is CSARRSKSKGSYNEQFF.

This chain links TRBV5-6 with TRBJ2-7; D unclear. Trimming took 4 bases from V and 3 from J, leaving 20 bases between them. Per the germline V gene, CDR1 is SGHDT and CDR2 is YYEEEE. CDR3 length: 16 residues. The CDR3 loop reads CASSARQVVPDYEQYF. CDR3 nucleotide sequence: TGTGCCAGCAGCGCGCGTCAGGTTGTCCCCGACTACGAGCAGTACTTC.

This rearrangement joins TRBV12-5 to TRBJ2-7, with D possibly being TRBD2 (6 bases). The CDR3 is 12 residues long. The V gene lost 6 bases and the J gene lost 4 bases, with 10 bases spanning the gap. Per the germline V gene, CDR1 is LGHNT and CDR2 is FRNRAP. CDR3 region: CASGYGGYEQYF. Written as DNA, the CDR3 is TGTGCTAGTGGCTACGGAGGGTACGAGCAGTACTTC.

The chain's CDR3 is CASSLNQGYYSGANVLTF. The CDR3 DNA is TGCGCCAGCAGCTTGAATCAGGGCTACTACTCTGGGGCCAACGTCCTGACTTTC. The chain joins TRBV5-1 to TRBJ2-6; tentatively, D is TRBD1 (5 bases). The germline V and J ends were trimmed by 1 base and 0 bases, with 14 bases remaining between them. The germline gives CDR1 SGHRS, CDR2 YFSETQ. The CDR3 sequence is 18 residues long.

The chain joins TRBV24-1 to TRBJ2-7; 10 bases are shared with TRBD1. The J segment lost 3 bases and the V segment lost 10 bases, leaving 5 bases of the junction unmatched. This CDR3 is 13 amino acids long. Germline V gene lookup returns CDR1 KGHDR and CDR2 SFDVKD. CDR3 coding DNA: TGTGCCACAGACGGGGACAGGGGCTACGAGCAGTACTTC. Translated, it gives CATDGDRGYEQYF.

The chain is built from TRBV5-5 and TRBJ1-2, with D possibly being TRBD1 (6 bases). CDR3 length: 15 amino acids. The ends were cut back, 0 bases at V and 4 bases at J, with 13 bases in the middle. The germline V gene has CDR1 SGHKS and CDR2 YYEKEE (reference sequence). The CDR3 sequence is CASSLGQVPPYGYTF. CDR3 in DNA: TGTGCCAGCAGCTTGGGACAGGTGCCGCCCTATGGCTACACCTTC.

V and J are TRBV3-1 and TRBJ1-2; TRBD1 agrees at 8 bases. Trimming removed 4 bases from V and 4 bases from J; junction bases left unmatched: 5. Germline-derived CDR1 and CDR2 are LGHDT and YNNKEL (reference sequence). CDR3 length: 14 amino acids. CDR3 loop: CASSPGTGTYGYTF. The CDR3 DNA follows: TGTGCCAGCAGCCCGGGGACAGGCACCTATGGCTACACCTTC.

The rearrangement uses TRBV29-1 and TRBJ2-1; D gene unclear. V dropped 4 bases and J dropped 4 bases, with 8 bases sitting between them. The length of the CDR3 is 12 residues. Germline V gives CDR1 SQVTM, CDR2 ANQGSEA. CDR3 nucleotides: TGCAGCGTTGCGACCCATTACAATGAGCAGTTCTTC. This encodes CSVATHYNEQFF.

This clonotype occurred once. V usage is TRBV2 and J usage is TRBJ2-7; the match to TRBD1 covers 12 bases. Germline V lookup: CDR1 SNHLY, CDR2 FYNNEI. The CDR3 totals 15 residues. With V trimmed by 8 bases and J by 1 base, 6 bases remained unmatched. This chain's CDR3 is CASCPGQGASYEQYF. The CDR3, as DNA: TGTGCCAGCTGTCCGGGACAGGGGGCTTCCTACGAGCAGTACTTC.

This clonotype was counted once. The chain has TRBV2 and TRBJ2-5; the D is unclear. From germline, CDR1 is SNHLY and CDR2 FYNNEI. With 1 base removed from V and 2 bases from J, the gap between germline ends came to 8 bases. The CDR3 is 14 amino acids. The CDR3 here is CASSEGTAQETQYF. CDR3 DNA sequence: TGTGCCAGCAGTGAAGGGACCGCACAAGAGACCCAGTACTTC. Based on the CDR3 plus reference TRBV2 and TRBJ2-5, the full variable domain is EPEVTQTPSHQVTQMGQEVILRCVPISNHLYFYWYRQILGQKVEFLVSFYNNEISEKSEIFDDQFSVERPDGSNFTLKIRSTKLEDSAMYFCASSEGTAQETQYFGPGTRLLVL.

The J gene is TRBJ1-2, the V gene TRBV4-2; 7 nucleotides line up with TRBD1. This CDR3 is 15 amino acids long. CDR1 is LGHNA, CDR2 YNFKEQ, per germline. V trimming: 0 bases; J trimming: 7 bases; junction bases outside the gene matches: 8. The CDR3 DNA is TGTGCCAGCAGCCAAGATCGAGACAGGGTGGTTGGCTACACCTTC. Protein: CASSQDRDRVVGYTF.

The chain is built from TRBV2 and TRBJ2-4, with 8 bases aligning to TRBD2. V was clipped by 7 bases and J by 15 bases; unmatched bases: 11. Germline CDR1 and CDR2: SNHLY and FYNNEI. CDR3 length: 12 amino acids. Here the CDR3 reads CASIGGGAGVYF. The CDR3 DNA reads TGTGCCAGCATCGGGGGGGGCGCAGGGGTGTACTTC. The complete variable domain, with remaining parts taken from reference TRBV2 and TRBJ2-4, reads EPEVTQTPSHQVTQMGQEVILRCVPISNHLYFYWYRQILGQKVEFLVSFYNNEISEKSEIFDDQFSVERPDGSNFTLKIRSTKLEDSAMYFCASIGGGAGVYFGAGTRLSVL.

The chain joins TRBV10-3 to TRBJ2-5; 14 bases line up with TRBD2. CDR3 size: 14 residues. Germline CDR1 reads ENHRY; CDR2 reads SYGVKD. V shed 10 bases, J shed 1 base, and the junction held 2 bases outside the gene matches. The CDR3 loop is CATGTSGGQETQYF. CDR3 nucleotides: TGTGCCACCGGGACTAGCGGGGGCCAAGAGACCCAGTACTTC.

The chain joins TRBV10-1 to TRBJ2-2; D is ambiguous. Germline V CDR1 and CDR2: WNHNN, SYGVQD (reference sequence). CDR3 size: 18 residues. The V end lost 3 bases, the J end lost 0 bases, and 17 bases lay between the germline ends. The CDR3 loop is CASSEGSLVNANTGELFF. For the CDR3, the DNA is TGCGCCAGCAGTGAAGGGTCTCTAGTCAACGCGAACACCGGGGAGCTGTTTTTT.

The DNA of the CDR3 is TGTGCCAGCAGCGTTGAACTAGCGGGTTACAATGAGCAGTTCTTC. This sequence encodes CASSVELAGYNEQFF. This rearrangement joins TRBV9 to TRBJ2-1, with 9 nucleotides matching TRBD2. This CDR3 spans 15 amino acids. V shed 2 bases and J 4 bases; nucleotides not matched to a gene: 4. CDR1 SGDLS and CDR2 YYNGEE come from the germline V gene.

This clonotype was observed once. The rearrangement links TRBV6-1 to TRBJ2-2, with a tentative D call TRBD1 (6 bases). This CDR3 comprises 17 residues. Germline loops: CDR1 MNHNS, CDR2 SASEGT. Trimming took off 7 bases at V and 5 bases at J, with 23 bases between the two ends. As DNA, the CDR3 is TGTGCCAGCACCCCCTCGACAGGAATTAGCGTAACCGGGGAGCTGTTTTTT. It codes for CASTPSTGISVTGELFF.

The chain carries TRBV7-3 and TRBJ2-3; 9 bases map to TRBD2. This CDR3 comprises 15 residues. Trimming took 4 bases from V and 4 from J; bases not matched to a gene: 6. CDR1 and CDR2 from the germline V gene are SGHTA and FQGTGA. The CDR3 reads CASSWAGGPSDTQYF. CDR3 nucleotide sequence: TGTGCCAGCAGCTGGGCGGGGGGGCCTTCAGATACGCAGTATTTT.

V usage is TRBV19 and J usage is TRBJ2-2; 8 bases line up with TRBD1. The V gene end was trimmed by 6 bases and the J gene end by 6 bases; junction bases not matched to a gene: 3. CDR3 length: 13 residues. Germline V gene data show CDR1 as LNHDA and CDR2 as SQIVND (reference sequence). The CDR3 region is CASRGQGPGELFF. In nucleotides, the CDR3 is TGTGCCAGTAGAGGACAGGGTCCCGGGGAGCTGTTTTTT. The entire variable domain, with the rest obtained from reference TRBV19 and TRBJ2-2, is as follows: DGGITQSPKYLFRKEGQNVTLSCEQNLNHDAMYWYRQDPGQGLRLIYYSQIVNDFQKGDIAEGYSVSREKKESFPLTVTSAQKNPTAFYLCASRGQGPGELFFGEGSRLTVL.

This clonotype was recorded only once. J is TRBJ2-5 and V is TRBV27; D not resolved. From germline, CDR1 is MNHEY and CDR2 SMNVEV (reference sequence). Trimming shortened V by 3 bases and J by 5 bases, and 13 bases separated the two germline ends. This CDR3 has 14 amino acids. The DNA for the CDR3 is TGTGCCAGCAGTTTCGGCTTCCGTAGGGAGACCCAGTACTTC. Its protein is CASSFGFRRETQYF.

J is TRBJ1-2 and V is TRBV29-1; the D is unclear. The CDR3 consists of 15 residues. The germline V gene has CDR1 SQVTM and CDR2 ANQGSEA. The V and J ends lost 0 bases and 8 bases respectively, with 19 bases between them. The CDR3 reads CSVEDLGGTSSGYTF. CDR3 sequence (DNA): TGCAGCGTTGAAGATCTTGGAGGCACTTCCTCGGGCTACACCTTC.

This rearrangement joins TRBV11-2 to TRBJ2-5; D might be TRBD1 (5 bases). In germline, CDR1 is SGHAT, CDR2 FQNNGV. The V end lost 2 bases, the J end lost 5 bases, and 12 bases lay between the germline ends. This CDR3 region has 14 residues. DNA of the CDR3: TGTGCCAGCAGCTTATGGCAGGGCCAGGAGACCCAGTACTTC. Protein sequence: CASSLWQGQETQYF.

The rearrangement uses TRBV27 and TRBJ2-1; no reliable D call. Per the germline V gene, CDR1 is MNHEY and CDR2 is SMNVEV (reference sequence). The CDR3 is 12 residues long. The V end was cut by 0 bases, the J end by 7 bases, with 4 bases between. CDR3: CASSLSGNEQFF. In DNA, the CDR3 is TGTGCCAGCAGTTTATCCGGGAATGAGCAGTTCTTC.

Only one count was recorded for this clonotype. DNA for the CDR3: TGTGCCAGCAGTTACCGGGCGAACGCTAATGAAAAACTGTTTTTT. Translating gives CASSYRANANEKLFF. The chain is built from TRBV6-5 and TRBJ1-4; the D is unclear. Germline V lookup: CDR1 MNHEY, CDR2 SVGAGI. The germline V and J ends were trimmed by 2 bases and 3 bases, with 10 bases remaining between them. The CDR3 covers 15 residues.

The V gene is TRBV12-3 or TRBV12-4, the J gene TRBJ2-7; D is uncertain. Trimming removed 3 bases at V and 7 bases at J, with 16 bases between. The CDR3 has 14 amino acids. The CDR3 is CASSFGQNLWEQYF. The CDR3 DNA is TGTGCCAGCAGTTTTGGGCAGAACCTGTGGGAGCAGTACTTC.

The rearrangement uses TRBV4-1 and TRBJ2-5; the D call may be TRBD1 or TRBD2 (6 bases each). V gave up 1 base and J gave up 0 bases, with 15 bases separating them. Per the germline V gene, CDR1 is MGHRA and CDR2 is YSYEKL. The CDR3 covers 17 residues. The CDR3 sequence: CASSQGGASYYQETQYF. The CDR3, as DNA: TGCGCCAGCAGCCAAGGGGGGGCTAGCTATTACCAAGAGACCCAGTACTTC.

The rearrangement links TRBV3-1 to TRBJ2-2; D may be TRBD1 or TRBD2 (6 bases each). Trimming stripped 8 bases from V and 6 bases from J, with 10 bases between. Per the germline V gene, CDR1 is LGHDT and CDR2 is YNNKEL (reference sequence). This CDR3 is built from 12 residues. DNA for the CDR3: TGTGCCAGCCGGAGGGGGTCCGGGGAGCTGTTTTTT. Its protein is CASRRGSGELFF.